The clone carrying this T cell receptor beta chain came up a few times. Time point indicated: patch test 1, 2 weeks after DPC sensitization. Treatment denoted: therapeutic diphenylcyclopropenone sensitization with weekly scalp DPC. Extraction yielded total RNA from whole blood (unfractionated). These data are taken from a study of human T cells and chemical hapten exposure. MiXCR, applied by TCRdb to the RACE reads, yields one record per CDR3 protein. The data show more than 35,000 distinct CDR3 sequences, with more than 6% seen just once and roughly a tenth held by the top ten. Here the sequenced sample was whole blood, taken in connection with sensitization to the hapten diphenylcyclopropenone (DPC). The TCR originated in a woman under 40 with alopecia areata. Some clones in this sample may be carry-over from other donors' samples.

The CDR3 sequence: CASSQGGSDTQYF. The CDR3 nucleotides are TGTGCCAGCAGCCAGGGGGGGAGCGATACGCAGTATTTT. This chain joins TRBV3-1 and TRBJ2-3, with 7 bases matching TRBD2. The length of the CDR3 is 13 residues. V gave up 3 bases and J gave up 6 bases; unmatched junction bases: 3. The germline CDR1 and CDR2 sequences are LGHDT and YNNKEL (reference sequence).